This TCR beta chain was captured by sequencing in a study of shared clonotypes between healthy human individuals. About this clone itself: The target antigen is unknown.

The germline gives CDR1 MNHNS, CDR2 SASEGT. The CDR3 is 14 amino acids. Deletions cut 1 base from V and 11 bases from J, with 15 bases between. Sequencing used immunoSEQ multiplex PCR; TCRdb keeps in-frame clones, though not all of them. Of under 750,000 clones listed, 72% are singletons. Study results and caveats: Non-shared clonotypes displayed generation probabilities falling below those of clonotypes present in all four donors.

From CD4+ cells came CD45RA+ naive and CD45RA-negative memory subsets. V is TRBV6-1 and J is TRBJ1-5; D gene ambiguous. This clonotype originated in a woman in her twenties or thirties in good health. Sequencing input: memory CD4+ T cells sorted from blood. Documented subset: CD45RA-negative fraction. CDR3 sequence: CASSEGWQTLSQHF. In DNA form, the CDR3 reads TGTGCCAGCAGTGAAGGGTGGCAGACTTTGTCCCAGCATTTT.